Each of the 14 T cell receptor beta chains below was sequenced from the same sample in a study of T cells in Graves' hyperthyroidism and ophthalmopathy. The CDR3 regions of TCR beta were amplified from RNA transcripts. The HTBI primer set was used in a first-round RT-PCR of the TCR CDR3. TCRdb analysed the multiplex PCR reads with MiXCR anew, one entry per CDR3 protein. The sample includes fewer than 550,000 distinct CDR3 sequences, around a sixth of them seen just once. Sequencing was done on a sample of blood. The receptors originated from a woman between 18 and 29 years old with Graves' hyperthyroidism.

The chain carries TRBV7-9 and TRBJ1-1; no clear D. Germline CDR1 reads SEHNR; CDR2 reads FQNEAQ (reference sequence). The CDR3 runs to 13 residues. V lost 2 bases and J 4 bases, leaving 8 bases between the germline ends. CDR3 protein: CASSLSDITEAFF. CDR3 DNA: TGTGCCAGCAGCTTAAGTGACATCACTGAAGCTTTCTTT.

This clonotype was counted many times. The chain combines TRBV6-1 with TRBJ2-5; D assignment may be TRBD1 or TRBD2 (6 bases each). Germline values: CDR1 MNHNS, CDR2 SASEGT. The V gene lost 7 bases and the J gene lost 4 bases, with 16 bases spanning the gap. The CDR3 extends over 14 amino acids. The CDR3 coding sequence is TGTGCCAGCAAATTGACGGGGGCGCGAGAGACCCAGTACTTC. Amino acids: CASKLTGARETQYF.

This chain connects TRBV27 to TRBJ2-1; weak D call: TRBD2 (6 bases). Trimming shortened V by 5 bases and J by 6 bases, and 17 bases separated the two germline ends. The germline V gene has CDR1 MNHEY and CDR2 SMNVEV (reference sequence). The CDR3 length is 15 residues. The CDR3 DNA follows: TGTGCCAGCAGTCTGTTCTGGGGGGTTTTCAATGAGCAGTTCTTC. It codes for CASSLFWGVFNEQFF.

The table lists this clonotype with many counts. The chain combines TRBV6-2 or TRBV6-3 with TRBJ2-7; D perhaps matches TRBD1 (6 bases). Trimming took 2 bases from V and 1 from J, leaving 12 bases between them. This CDR3 spans 15 amino acids. Per germline, CDR1 MNHEY and CDR2 SVGEGT. In nucleotides, the CDR3 is TGTGCCAGCAGTTACGAGGGGGAACCGTCCTACGAGCAGTACTTC. Its translation: CASSYEGEPSYEQYF.

This clonotype showed up many times. J is TRBJ1-5 and V is TRBV6-1, with 8 bases lining up with TRBD1. Germline V gene lookup returns CDR1 MNHNS and CDR2 SASEGT. V shed 4 bases, J shed 6 bases, and the junction held 11 bases outside the gene matches. The CDR3 has 16 residues. The CDR3 reads CASSALDRERGQPQHF. The CDR3 bases are TGTGCCAGCAGTGCCTTGGACAGGGAAAGAGGTCAGCCCCAGCATTTT.

The sample holds a few counts of this clonotype. This sequence joins TRBV4-1 and TRBJ1-2; the D is unclear. Germline CDR1 MGHRA, CDR2 YSYEKL. V was pared by 0 bases and J by 0 bases, with 8 bases between. This CDR3 comprises 15 residues. The CDR3: CASSQEGRANYGYTF. CDR3 sequence (DNA): TGCGCCAGCAGCCAAGAAGGAAGAGCTAACTATGGCTACACCTTC.

This clonotype occurred many times. This chain connects TRBV18 to TRBJ2-3; tentatively, D is TRBD2 (6 bases). The germline V gene has CDR1 KGHSH and CDR2 LQKENI. The V and J ends lost 3 bases and 1 base respectively, with 11 bases between them. The CDR3 has 15 amino acids. The CDR3 protein is CASSPGLGGTDTQYF. The CDR3 DNA reads as TGTGCCAGCTCACCGGGACTTGGAGGCACAGATACGCAGTATTTT.

This clonotype has at least ten counts. The chain joins TRBV28 to TRBJ2-7; unclear D gene. Trimming pared 6 bases from V and 4 bases from J, leaving 16 bases between. This CDR3 has 14 residues. Germline assignment: CDR1 MDHEN and CDR2 SYDVKM. The DNA of the CDR3 is TGTGCCAGCAGAAAGGACCAGGATTGGTACGAGCAGTACTTC. It specifies CASRKDQDWYEQYF.

The chain recombines TRBV3-1 with TRBJ2-5; 14 bases are shared with TRBD2. Trimming cost V 1 base and J 7 bases; bases outside gene matches: 2. CDR1 and CDR2 (germline): LGHDT, YNNKEL (reference sequence). The CDR3 contains 15 residues. CDR3 coding DNA: TGTGCCAGCAGCCAAGGCGGACTAGCGGGGGGGACCCAGTACTTC. It is translated as CASSQGGLAGGTQYF.

This chain links TRBV4-1 with TRBJ2-1; 8 bases match TRBD2. This CDR3 is built from 17 residues. Trimming removed 4 bases from V and 0 bases from J; junction bases left unmatched: 8. Germline V gene data show CDR1 as MGHRA and CDR2 as YSYEKL. Here the CDR3 reads CASSLGLAKSSYNEQFF. In DNA form, the CDR3 reads TGCGCCAGCAGCCTTGGACTAGCCAAGAGCTCCTACAATGAGCAGTTCTTC.

Note on this clonotype: This may be a read error, as it is one base from a much larger clone. CDR3 nucleotides: TGTACCAGCTCACCGGACAGCTATAATTCACCCCTCCACTTT. Translation gives CTSSPDSYNSPLHF. V is TRBV18 and J is TRBJ1-6, with D perhaps TRBD1 (6 bases). Germline V CDR1 and CDR2: KGHSH, LQKENI. The CDR3 has 14 amino acids.

This clonotype was found many times. V usage is TRBV2 and J usage is TRBJ1-6; no definite D call. With 5 bases removed from V and 3 bases from J, the gap between germline ends came to 8 bases. Germline V gene data show CDR1 as SNHLY and CDR2 as FYNNEI. The CDR3 is 14 amino acids. CDR3 region: CASSPGNYNSPLHF. The CDR3 DNA follows: TGTGCCAGCAGTCCCGGGAACTATAATTCACCCCTCCACTTT.

This clonotype showed up many times. The chain couples TRBV5-5 to TRBJ1-6; D gene ambiguous. Between the trimmed V and J ends, which lost 1 base and 8 bases, there was a span of 16 bases. CDR3 length: 16 residues. CDR1 SGHKS and CDR2 YYEKEE come from the germline V gene (reference sequence). DNA of the CDR3: TGTGCCAGCAGCTTGTTGGGCTATTTCACCCATTCACCCCTCCACTTT. Translating it yields CASSLLGYFTHSPLHF.

This clonotype was found a few times. A much larger clone is a single base away; this may be a read error. The chain recombines TRBV12-3 or TRBV12-4 with TRBJ2-7; TRBD2 matches 7 bases. This CDR3 spans 14 amino acids. The CDR3, as DNA: TGTGCCAGCAGCATCGGGACTACCTCCTACGTGCAGTACTTC. This codes for CASSIGTTSYVQYF.